These 20 T cell receptor beta chains share one sample of origin, sequenced in a study of spatial heterogeneity in lung cancer. Time point given: sample taken at primary tumor resection. Via MiXCR, TCRdb re-called the 5' RACE reads, giving one row per CDR3 protein. This table holds some 22,000 distinct CDR3 sequences, around 5.3% found once. Sample: PBMCs, taken at surgery. The receptors stem from a male donor with early-stage non-small cell lung cancer.

The chain recombines TRBV2 with TRBJ1-4; 8 bases map to TRBD1. The CDR3 runs to 14 residues. V was pared by 4 bases and J by 5 bases, with 3 bases of the junction left unmatched. Germline CDR1 reads SNHLY; CDR2 reads FYNNEI. This CDR3 is CASSGGTGNEKLFF. The DNA for the CDR3 is TGTGCCAGCAGTGGAGGGACAGGAAATGAAAAACTGTTTTTT.

On this clonotype: A read error may be the cause here, since a much bigger clone is one base away. V usage is TRBV18 and J usage is TRBJ2-3; D is possibly TRBD1 (5 bases). This CDR3 contains 16 residues. V lost 8 bases and J 2 bases, leaving 20 bases between the germline ends. The germline V gene encodes CDR1 KGHSH and CDR2 LQKENI. The CDR3 spells CASQFQGNAPTDTQYF. The CDR3, as DNA: TGTGCCAGCCAGTTCCAGGGTAATGCGCCCACAGATACGCAGTATTTT.

This clonotype was observed many times. The junction and the germline gene differ at one end; a read error may be behind it. The chain is built from TRBV7-6 and TRBJ1-1, with 7 nucleotides matching TRBD1. Per germline, CDR1 SGHVS and CDR2 FNYEAQ. The CDR3 contains 13 residues. The CDR3 sequence is CASSLLKGQGGQF. The CDR3 bases are TGTGCCAGCAGCTTATTGAAGGGACAAGGGGGCCAATTT. Complete variable domain (other parts from reference TRBV7-6 and TRBJ1-1): GAGVSQSPRYKVTKRGQDVALRCDPISGHVSLYWYRQALGQGPEFLTYFNYEAQQDKSGLPNDRFSAERPEGSISTLTIQRTEQRDSAMYRCASSLLKGQGGQFGQGTRLTVV.

In its sample, this clonotype was seen many times. This sequence joins TRBV27 and TRBJ1-3, with a weak D call TRBD1 (5 bases). V was clipped by 2 bases and J by 4 bases, with 12 bases between them. Germline V CDR1 and CDR2: MNHEY, SMNVEV (reference sequence). This CDR3 spans 15 amino acids. In nucleotides, the CDR3 is TGTGCCAGCAGTTTAAGTGGCGGGACCGGAAACACCATATATTTT. Its translation is CASSLSGGTGNTIYF.

This clonotype occurred many times. The chain links TRBV19 to TRBJ1-5; D unresolved. V lost 7 bases and J 5 bases, leaving 6 bases between the germline ends. CDR3 size: 11 residues. The germline V gene has CDR1 LNHDA and CDR2 SQIVND (reference sequence). The CDR3 region has the DNA TGTGCCAGTAATCCGGATCAGCCCCAGCATTTT. Amino acids: CASNPDQPQHF.

This clonotype was recorded many times. The rearrangement links TRBV18 to TRBJ1-1; perhaps TRBD1 as D (5 bases). Germline V lookup: CDR1 KGHSH, CDR2 LQKENI. Trimming cost V 6 bases and J 3 bases, with 11 bases left between them. The length of the CDR3 is 13 residues. The CDR3 DNA reads as TGTGCCAGCTCTGGGGCTTCGGACACTGAAGCTTTCTTT. Protein product: CASSGASDTEAFF. The full variable domain, completed using reference TRBV18 and TRBJ1-1, is NAGVMQNPRHLVRRRGQEARLRCSPMKGHSHVYWYRQLPEEGLKFMVYLQKENIIDESGMPKERFSAEFPKEGPSILRIQQVVRGDSAAYFCASSGASDTEAFFGQGTRLTVV.

This clonotype was seen repeatedly, ten times or more. J is TRBJ2-7 and V is TRBV28, with D uncertain. The germline V gene encodes CDR1 MDHEN and CDR2 SYDVKM. Trimming took off 5 bases at V and 9 bases at J, with 17 bases between the two ends. This CDR3 contains 13 residues. DNA for the CDR3: TGTGCCAGCAGTCTCACAGTAGCCAAGGGGCAGTACTTC. Residues: CASSLTVAKGQYF.

This clonotype occurred many times. V and J are TRBV7-8 and TRBJ1-1, with 9 bases fitting TRBD1. The CDR3 runs to 14 residues. From germline, CDR1 is SGHVS and CDR2 FQNEAQ. The trim removed 4 bases at V and 4 bases at J, leaving 4 bases unmatched. CDR3 bases: TGTGCCAGCAGCTACCGGGACAGGGTCACTGAAGCTTTCTTT. Protein: CASSYRDRVTEAFF.

In this sample, this clonotype turned up many times. This chain links TRBV19 with TRBJ1-5; a weak D match, TRBD1 (5 bases). The germline V gene has CDR1 LNHDA and CDR2 SQIVND (reference sequence). The CDR3 is made up of 13 amino acids. V was cut by 6 bases and J by 7 bases, with 13 bases left in between. DNA of the CDR3: TGTGCCAGTAGAGGCATGACAGTCCAGCCCCAGCATTTT. As protein: CASRGMTVQPQHF.

The chain uses TRBV11-1 and TRBJ2-3, with D possibly TRBD2 on 6 matching bases. The V and J ends lost 1 base and 0 bases respectively, with 14 bases between them. This CDR3 has 17 amino acids. Germline assignment: CDR1 SGHAT and CDR2 FQDESV (reference sequence). The CDR3 is CASSLGRGPTSTDTQYF. The DNA for the CDR3 is TGTGCCAGCAGCTTAGGGAGGGGCCCTACTAGCACAGATACGCAGTATTTT.

Many counts were recorded for this clonotype. This chain links TRBV7-2 with TRBJ2-5; D might be TRBD1 (5 bases). There are 11 residues in the CDR3. The V end lost 5 bases, the J end lost 7 bases, and 8 bases lay between the germline ends. Germline V lookup: CDR1 SGHTA, CDR2 FQGNSA. The CDR3: CASSPQGTQYF. The CDR3 DNA follows: TGTGCCAGCAGCCCCCAGGGGACCCAGTACTTC.

This clonotype was recorded many times. This chain joins TRBV7-9 and TRBJ1-1; D unclear. The CDR3 totals 18 residues. Per germline, CDR1 SEHNR and CDR2 FQNEAQ (reference sequence). The V end lost 4 bases, the J end lost 5 bases, and 26 bases lay between the germline ends. The CDR3 loop reads CASSYLPNRALRQTEAFF. CDR3 DNA sequence: TGTGCCAGCAGCTACCTGCCCAACCGGGCCCTCCGGCAAACTGAAGCTTTCTTT.

This clonotype was observed at least ten times. V is TRBV4-3 and J is TRBJ2-1, with D hard to call. Germline V lookup: CDR1 LGHNA, CDR2 YSLEER. V lost 0 bases to trimming and J lost 10 bases, with 10 bases between them. The CDR3 consists of 13 residues. CDR3 sequence (DNA): TGCGCCAGCAGCCAAGAAGGTCGGCGGGAGCAGTTCTTC. It encodes CASSQEGRREQFF.

This clonotype was seen repeatedly, ten times or more. The chain combines TRBV20-1 with TRBJ2-3; D unresolved. The CDR3 spans 10 residues. Germline assignment: CDR1 DFQATT and CDR2 SNEGSKA (reference sequence). The V gene lost 5 bases and the J gene lost 2 bases, with 2 bases spanning the gap. The CDR3 loop reads CSASTDTQYF. In DNA, the CDR3 is TGCAGTGCTTCCACAGATACGCAGTATTTT.

This clonotype was counted many times. The gene calls are TRBV5-4 and TRBJ2-6, with 9 nucleotides matching TRBD1. The V gene's germline CDR1 is SGHNT and CDR2 YYREEE (reference sequence). This CDR3 contains 21 residues. Unmatched junction bases numbered 19, after V lost 4 bases and J lost 2 bases. CDR3 in DNA: TGTGCCAGCAGCGACCCGTCCGGGACAGGGACGGGGGAGGCTGGGGCCAACGTCCTGACTTTC. It is translated as CASSDPSGTGTGEAGANVLTF.

In its sample, this clonotype was seen many times. V gene TRBV5-4 combines with J gene TRBJ2-5; the D is unclear. Deletions cut 4 bases from V and 0 bases from J, with 19 bases between. Germline values: CDR1 SGHNT, CDR2 YYREEE (reference sequence). The CDR3 sequence is 17 residues long. CDR3 sequence reads: CASSLIAPNSYQETQYF. The CDR3 region has the DNA TGTGCCAGCAGCCTTATTGCCCCCAATTCGTACCAAGAGACCCAGTACTTC. Full variable domain (rest looked up from reference TRBV5-4 and TRBJ2-5): ETGVTQSPTHLIKTRGQQVTLRCSSQSGHNTVSWYQQALGQGPQFIFQYYREEENGRGNFPPRFSGLQFPNYSSELNVNALELDDSALYLCASSLIAPNSYQETQYFGPGTRLLVL.

This clonotype has at least ten counts. The V and J genes are TRBV6-2 or TRBV6-3 and TRBJ1-5; D is uncertain. The germline V gene encodes CDR1 MNHEY and CDR2 SVGEGT. The CDR3 is 13 amino acids. V was pared by 6 bases and J by 1 base, with 7 bases between. Here the CDR3 DNA reads TGTGCCAGCAGGTCTACAAGCAATCAGCCCCAGCATTTT. Translating it yields CASRSTSNQPQHF.

The V gene is TRBV7-9, the J gene TRBJ2-5; 7 positions match TRBD1. Germline loops: CDR1 SEHNR, CDR2 FQNEAQ (reference sequence). J lost 3 bases, V lost 3 bases, and 4 bases had no gene match. The CDR3 length is 14 residues. This chain's CDR3 is CASSFSTGEETQYF. The CDR3 DNA reads TGTGCCAGCAGCTTCAGCACAGGGGAAGAGACCCAGTACTTC.

This clonotype occurred many times. The V and J genes are TRBV4-1 and TRBJ2-2; perhaps D is TRBD1 or TRBD2 (5 bases each). The CDR3 has 13 amino acids. Trimming took off 2 bases at V and 13 bases at J, with 14 bases between the two ends. Germline V gene sequence: CDR1 MGHRA, CDR2 YSYEKL. The chain's CDR3 is CASSQNRGRMLFF. For the CDR3, the DNA is TGCGCCAGCAGCCAAAATAGGGGACGTATGCTGTTTTTT.

V and J are TRBV18 and TRBJ2-1, with 8 bases identical to TRBD2. The CDR3 contains 17 residues. CDR1 is KGHSH, CDR2 LQKENI, per germline. V dropped 3 bases and J dropped 5; count of bases not matched to a gene: 12. The CDR3 here is CASSPDLAGPVDNEQFF. The CDR3 coding sequence is TGTGCCAGCTCACCCGATCTAGCGGGTCCTGTTGACAATGAGCAGTTCTTC.